This paragraph reports one T cell receptor (beta chain). The sample belongs to a study of T cell repertoires in cytomegalovirus infection. TCRdb reprocessed the reads with MiXCR, giving one entry per CDR3 protein. The sample includes approximately 500,000 distinct CDR3 sequences, about 17% of them seen just once. Sequencing input: CD8+ T cells from PBMCs. This TCR was recovered from a human donor in good health (CMV status not recorded). Some clones in this sample may be carry-over from other donors' samples.

The CDR3 region has the DNA TGCAGTGCTAGGTGGCAGGATGCTAACTATGGCTACACCTTC. Translating gives CSARWQDANYGYTF. The V call is TRBV20-1, the J call TRBJ1-2; no clear D. The germline gives CDR1 DFQATT, CDR2 SNEGSKA (reference sequence). This CDR3 has 14 amino acids. With 3 bases removed from V and 0 bases from J, the gap between germline ends came to 11 bases.